The 6 T cell receptor beta chains reported below all come from one sample, sequenced in a study of blood T cell repertoires in COVID-19. Data came from immunoSEQ multiplex PCR; TCRdb stores just in-frame clones and leaves some out. Counted here are fewer than 15,000 clones, 65% to 90% occurring once; the ten biggest clones make up roughly 50%. Material: peripheral blood. These receptors were collected from a man older than 75 with acute or convalescent COVID-19.

This clone has only one observation. This chain connects TRBV2 to TRBJ2-3; 14 bases line up with TRBD2. The CDR3 loop spans 17 amino acids. Germline V CDR1 and CDR2: SNHLY, FYNNEI. J gave up 2 bases and V 6 bases, and 7 bases lay outside the gene matches. Written as DNA, the CDR3 is TGTGCCAGCAGCCCGGGACTAGCGGGGGCCGCCACAGATACGCAGTATTTT. Amino acid sequence: CASSPGLAGAATDTQYF.

V usage is TRBV10-3 and J usage is TRBJ1-4, with TRBD1 as a possible D gene (6 bases). The CDR3 has 13 amino acids. Germline V gene sequence: CDR1 ENHRY, CDR2 SYGVKD. Between the trimmed V and J ends, which lost 3 bases and 7 bases, there was a span of 9 bases. CDR3 DNA: TGTGCCATCAGTGACAGGGGCGGTGAAAAACTGTTTTTT. It encodes CAISDRGGEKLFF.

The chain joins TRBV7-9 to TRBJ2-1; 11 nucleotides align to TRBD2. V was clipped by 5 bases and J by 6 bases; unmatched bases: 9. In germline, CDR1 is SEHNR, CDR2 FQNEAQ (reference sequence). The CDR3 totals 16 residues. CDR3 DNA: TGTGCCAGCAGCACCGTACTAGCGGGAGATGGCAATGAGCAGTTCTTC. This codes for CASSTVLAGDGNEQFF.

This clone was detected only a few times. This chain links TRBV6-5 with TRBJ2-3, with a tentative D call TRBD2 (6 bases). This CDR3 is built from 15 residues. Per germline, CDR1 MNHEY and CDR2 SVGAGI. V lost 8 bases, J lost 0 bases, and 15 bases lay in between. The CDR3: CASPGTSLSTDTQYF. CDR3 nucleotide sequence: TGTGCCAGCCCAGGGACTTCCCTAAGCACAGATACGCAGTATTTT.

In its sample, this clone was seen a few times. V usage is TRBV29-1 and J usage is TRBJ2-1; D not certain. The CDR3 has 10 residues. The V end lost 6 bases, the J end lost 5 bases, and 5 bases lay between the germline ends. Germline loops: CDR1 SQVTM, CDR2 ANQGSEA. Written as DNA, the CDR3 is TGCAGCGTCCAGGACAATGAGCAGTTCTTC. Translated: CSVQDNEQFF.

The chain uses TRBV2 and TRBJ2-2; 9 positions agree with TRBD2. Unmatched junction bases numbered 10, after V lost 11 bases and J lost 3 bases. The CDR3 has 15 amino acids. Germline values: CDR1 SNHLY, CDR2 FYNNEI. The CDR3 loop reads CAREWAGGDTGELFF. The CDR3 DNA reads TGTGCCCGCGAGTGGGCGGGGGGGGACACCGGGGAGCTGTTTTTT.